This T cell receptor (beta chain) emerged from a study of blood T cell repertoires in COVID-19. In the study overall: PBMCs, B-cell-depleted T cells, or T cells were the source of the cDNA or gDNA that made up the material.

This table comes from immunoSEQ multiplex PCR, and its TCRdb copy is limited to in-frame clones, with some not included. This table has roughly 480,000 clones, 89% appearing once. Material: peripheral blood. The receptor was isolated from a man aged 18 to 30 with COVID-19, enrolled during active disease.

CDR3 nucleotide sequence: TGTGCCAGTAGTATAGTTGAGGGACTAGGGGCAAATGAGCAGTTCTTC. It yields the protein CASSIVEGLGANEQFF. V and J are TRBV19 and TRBJ2-1, with 8 bases aligning to TRBD2. This CDR3 is 16 amino acids long. The ends lost 1 base at V and 7 bases at J; junction bases unmatched: 9. Germline V gives CDR1 LNHDA, CDR2 SQIVND (reference sequence).